This TCR beta chain was sequenced during a study of blood T cell repertoires in COVID-19. Study-wide context: Specimens from acute and convalescent COVID-19 originated in the United States, Italy and Spain. T cells, B-cell-depleted T cells, or PBMCs provided the cDNA or gDNA that served as material.

Patients of the Seattle cohort, enrolled during active infection, were followed longitudinally. In the authors' methods: Estimation of nucleated cell counts was performed using reference gene primer amplification. TCRdb keeps only in-frame clones here, not all; method: immunoSEQ multiplex PCR. V and J calls plus clone size are reproduced from that table; the DNA served to infer D and trimming. The repertoire holds approximately 180,000 clones, with over 75% as singletons. Per the germline V gene, CDR1 is PRHDT and CDR2 is FYEKMQ (reference sequence). The CDR3 is made up of 15 amino acids. Trimming cost V 5 bases and J 13 bases; bases outside gene matches: 19.

The sequence came from a person aged 65 to 85 with COVID-19, enrolled during active disease. The material sequenced was peripheral blood. V is TRBV13 and J is TRBJ1-2; 7 positions match TRBD1. The CDR3 loop is CASSANSRGQEGSTF. The DNA of the CDR3 is TGTGCCAGCAGCGCGAACTCTAGGGGGCAGGAGGGATCCACCTTC. Filled out from reference TRBV13 and TRBJ1-2, the complete variable domain reads AAGVIQSPRHLIKEKRETATLKCYPIPRHDTVYWYQQGPGQDPQFLISFYEKMQSDKGSIPDRFSAQQFSDYHSELNMSSLELGDSALYFCASSANSRGQEGSTFGSGTRLTVV.